This T cell receptor (beta chain) originates from a study of cytomegalovirus exposure and HLA in healthy donors. Study-wide results and caveats: An ancestry cluster, one associated with Asian ancestry, reportedly showed fewer N-insertions than the approximately 670-donor mean in a later analysis.

Vbeta (60) and Jbeta (13) primers were used in the PCR. Sequenced by immunoSEQ multiplex PCR; TCRdb stores in-frame clones only, minus some. The sample holds more than 75,000 clones; roughly 77% are singletons and the top ten take roughly 14%. Trimming removed 1 base from V and 11 bases from J, with 14 bases in between. Per the germline V gene, CDR1 is SGHTA and CDR2 is FQGNSA. The CDR3 is 13 amino acids. This clone was seen only a few times. Its antigen is not known. The receptor comes from a woman between 35 and 50 years old in good health and CMV-seropositive. Specimen: PBMCs. The V and J genes are TRBV7-2 and TRBJ1-1; unclear D gene. CDR3 nucleotides: TGTGCCAGCAGCTTAGGGGAGCGGAGAGGGGCTTTCTTT. This encodes CASSLGERRGAFF.